This is a list of T cell receptor beta chains from one sample in a study of cytotoxic CD8 clonotypes in ibrutinib-treated CLL. The protocol was immunoSEQ multiplex PCR, while the TCRdb copy is restricted to in-frame clones and leaves out a portion. This sample carries roughly 58,000 clones, 54% of them seen once, and the ten largest clones take under 30%. The sequences come from PBMCs, collected at disease progression, from a patient treated with ibrutinib. The receptor source for this set is a human donor with chronic lymphocytic leukemia. The CDR3 runs from the conserved cysteine through the conserved F or W. D genes are given only for firm matches. Part of the rows lack a size; the others show once, few, many or a class for expanded clones.

clone_size | j_call | v_call | d_call | cdr3_nt | cdr3_aa
. | TRBJ2-1 | TRBV30 | . | TGTGCCTGGACTACCAAAGGGCGGTACAATGAGCAGTTCTTC | CAWTTKGRYNEQFF
many | TRBJ2-7 | TRBV7-9 | TRBD1 | TGTGCCAGCAGCCCCCCCGGGACAGGGGTCCACGAGCAGTACTTC | CASSPPGTGVHEQYF
. | TRBJ2-2 | TRBV30 | TRBD1 | TGTGCACGGACAGGAAACACCGGGGAGCTGTTTTTT | CARTGNTGELFF
. | TRBJ2-7 | TRBV5-1 | TRBD1 | TGCGCCAGCAGCTCCGGGACAGGGGTGGACGAGCAGTACTTC | CASSSGTGVDEQYF
. | TRBJ2-5 | TRBV15 | . | TGTGCCACCAGCAGAGATAAGTACCAAGAGACCCAGTACTTC | CATSRDKYQETQYF
. | TRBJ1-4 | TRBV4-1 | . | TGCGCCAGCAGCCAAGCCTTGGCAACTAATGAAAAACTGTTTTTT | CASSQALATNEKLFF
few | TRBJ1-4 | TRBV9 | . | TGTGCCAGCAGCGTAGGTCCCGGAGGGGAAAAACTGTTTTTT | CASSVGPGGEKLFF
. | TRBJ2-5 | TRBV7-9 | TRBD2 | TGTGCCAGCAGCTTCCCACCAAGCGGGAGGCTACCCGAGACCCAGTACTTC | CASSFPPSGRLPETQYF
. | TRBJ1-1 | TRBV10-3 | . | TGTGCCATCAGTGAGAGGTTCACTGAAGCTTTCTTT | CAISERFTEAFF
once | TRBJ2-7 | TRBV6-5 | . | TGTGCCAGCAGTTACTCCTTCCGAGGGGCTGCATACGAGCAGTACTTC | CASSYSFRGAAYEQYF
. | TRBJ2-3 | TRBV7-8 | TRBD1 | TGTGCCAGCAGCTCCCGCCGGGACAGGGTCTACACAGATACGCAGTATTTT | CASSSRRDRVYTDTQYF
. | TRBJ2-7 | TRBV7-9 | TRBD1 | TGTGCCAGCAGCGCCCGATGGGACAGCTACGAGCAGTACTTC | CASSARWDSYEQYF
few | TRBJ1-1 | TRBV9 | . | TGTGCCAGCAGCGTACGGGGGGCAACTGAAGCTTTCTTT | CASSVRGATEAFF
few | TRBJ2-2 | TRBV25-1 | . | TGTGCCAGCAGCTTAGTTGGGAGCACCGGGGAGCTGTTTTTT | CASSLVGSTGELFF
. | TRBJ2-7 | TRBV18 | TRBD1 | TGTGCCAGCTCACCCGGGACTGGACAGGGGGGATACGAGCAGTACTTC | CASSPGTGQGGYEQYF
. | TRBJ2-7 | TRBV5-1 | . | TGCGCCAGCAGCCAAGGCCTGGGACCCTTCTACGAGCAGTACTTC | CASSQGLGPFYEQYF
. | TRBJ1-4 | TRBV20-1 | . | TGCAGTTGGGGGACTAATGAAAAACTGTTTTTT | CSWGTNEKLFF
few | TRBJ1-1 | TRBV11-3 | TRBD1 | TGTGCCAGCAGCCCATGGGACAGGGGGAACACTGAAGCTTTCTTT | CASSPWDRGNTEAFF
. | TRBJ1-4 | TRBV18 | TRBD1 | TGTGCCAGCTCACCACAGGGACAGGGTGTCGAAAAACTGTTTTTT | CASSPQGQGVEKLFF
. | TRBJ2-5 | TRBV18 | . | TGTGCCAGCTCACCAGTCTCGGTGCAAGAGACCCAGTACTTC | CASSPVSVQETQYF
. | TRBJ1-2 | TRBV7-2 | TRBD1 | TGTGCCAGCAGCTTAGCTCCGGGACAGGTGAACTATGGCTACACCTTC | CASSLAPGQVNYGYTF
few | TRBJ1-5 | TRBV5-8 | . | TGTGCCAGCAGCTTAACTGCTCTGGAGGCTAATCGTCCCCAGCATTTT | CASSLTALEANRPQHF
once | TRBJ2-3 | TRBV6-4 | TRBD2 | TGTGCCAGCAGTTTAGCGGGGGGACACACAGATACGCAGTATTTT | CASSLAGGHTDTQYF
. | TRBJ2-5 | TRBV6-5 | TRBD1 | TGTGCCAGCAGGGGACAGGGGGCGGGTCAAGAGACCCAGTACTTC | CASRGQGAGQETQYF
. | TRBJ2-7 | TRBV18 | TRBD1 | TGTGCCAGCTCACCACCGACGACAGGGGACGAGCAGTACTTC | CASSPPTTGDEQYF
. | TRBJ2-3 | TRBV30 | TRBD2 | TGTGCCTGGAGTGTACTCGGTATCGGCACTAGCGGGGGGCCAAGCACAGATACGCAGTATTTT | CAWSVLGIGTSGGPSTDTQYF
. | TRBJ2-5 | TRBV4-2 | . | TGTGCCAGCAGCCAAGGATGGGGCTTGGAGCAAGAGACCCAGTACTTC | CASSQGWGLEQETQYF
. | TRBJ1-2 | TRBV2 | TRBD1 | TGTGCCAGCAGGACAGGGGGCTATGGCTACACCTTC | CASRTGGYGYTF
. | TRBJ1-5 | TRBV27 | . | TGTGCCAGCTCGACAGCAATTAATCAGCCCCAGCATTTT | CASSTAINQPQHF
. | TRBJ2-3 | TRBV19 | . | TGTGCCAGTAGTATCCCATTTGGCCTAGGCACAGATACGCAGTATTTT | CASSIPFGLGTDTQYF
few | TRBJ2-7 | TRBV5-4 | . | TGTGCCAGCAGCTTGGAGGGGGAGCAGTACTTC | CASSLEGEQYF